This entry lists 6 T cell receptor beta chains sequenced from one sample in a study of cytomegalovirus exposure and HLA in healthy donors (dated by TCRdb to 2017 to 2019). Library generation was performed with the immunoSEQ multiplex PCR assay. The clones in this table, taken by TCRdb from immuneACCESS, are in-frame only. Not every clone is retained; where verified, under half of the shortfall comes from an unresolved V gene, and the cause of the rest is unknown. The sample yields approximately 110,000 clones; over 90% were counted once. Of the sample, around 1.2% is held by the ten largest clones. Specimen: PBMCs. All receptors derive from a woman aged 18-29 years in good health and CMV-seronegative.

The chain combines TRBV2 with TRBJ2-1; D may be TRBD2 (6 bases). The germline V gene has CDR1 SNHLY and CDR2 FYNNEI. The germline V and J ends were trimmed by 6 bases and 6 bases, with 15 bases remaining between them. The CDR3 covers 14 residues. The CDR3 spells CASRAGLGGNEQFF. The CDR3 bases are TGTGCCAGCAGGGCGGGACTGGGGGGCAATGAGCAGTTCTTC.

This clone has just one count. The V and J genes are TRBV4-1 and TRBJ2-1; TRBD1 agrees at 7 bases. The length of the CDR3 is 15 residues. Trimming at V came to 4 bases and at J to 2 bases, leaving 5 bases not matched to a gene. Germline values: CDR1 MGHRA, CDR2 YSYEKL. CDR3 DNA: TGCGCCAGCAGCCGTCAAGGGGGCGCCTACAATGAGCAGTTCTTC. Residues: CASSRQGGAYNEQFF.

The table lists this clone with a few counts. The rearrangement joins TRBV4-2 to TRBJ2-5; 9 bases are a match to TRBD2. Germline-derived CDR1 and CDR2 are LGHNA and YNFKEQ. CDR3 size: 15 residues. With 0 bases clipped from V and 1 base from J, the junction kept 0 bases outside the gene matches. The CDR3 sequence: CASSQERGGQETQYF. CDR3 DNA: TGTGCCAGCAGCCAAGAGCGGGGGGGCCAAGAGACCCAGTACTTC.

This clone was seen just once. The J gene is TRBJ2-7, the V gene TRBV27; TRBD1 matches at 12 bases. Germline-derived CDR1 and CDR2 are MNHEY and SMNVEV (reference sequence). The CDR3 totals 15 residues. The J segment lost 3 bases and the V segment lost 3 bases, leaving 3 bases of the junction unmatched. CDR3 in amino acids: CASSLGTGGFYEQYF. CDR3 in DNA: TGTGCCAGCAGTTTGGGGACAGGGGGCTTCTACGAGCAGTACTTC.

The chain uses TRBV5-1 and TRBJ1-4, with 9 nucleotides matching TRBD1. Germline CDR1 is SGHRS and CDR2 is YFSETQ. The V and J ends lost 1 base and 2 bases, in that order; junction bases with no gene match: 9. This CDR3 is built from 18 residues. DNA of the CDR3: TGCGCCAGCAGCTTGCTGGGGCGGACAGGGGCGACTAATGAAAAACTGTTTTTT. Protein sequence: CASSLLGRTGATNEKLFF.

This clone appeared a single time. The chain employs TRBV11-2 and TRBJ2-7; 11 bases are a match to TRBD2. V lost 5 bases, J lost 7 bases, and 7 bases stayed unmatched. CDR1 is SGHAT, CDR2 FQNNGV, per germline. There are 14 residues in the CDR3. The CDR3 DNA reads TGTGCCAGCAGCCCGACTAGCGGGGTAGGGGAGCAGTACTTC. This translates into CASSPTSGVGEQYF. Complete variable domain (other parts from reference TRBV11-2 and TRBJ2-7): EAGVAQSPRYKIIEKRQSVAFWCNPISGHATLYWYQQILGQGPKLLIQFQNNGVVDDSQLPKDRFSAERLKGVDSTLKIQPAKLEDSAVYLCASSPTSGVGEQYFGPGTRLTVT.